The present T cell receptor beta chain was sequenced within a study of T cell responses to AZD1222 COVID-19 vaccine. Notes on the study in general: Regions 160-218 and 743-854 dominated among vaccine-associated CD4 TCRs spanning spike. Among the donors, most were white British and more were female, and clonal diversity was possibly underestimated. Reportedly, close to half of spike-specific TCRs are directed against unmutated variant regions.

A note on this clone: What it binds is not known.

The germline V gene encodes CDR1 MDHEN and CDR2 SYDVKM. J was trimmed by 4 bases and V by 2 bases; bases with no gene match: 3. This CDR3 comprises 15 residues. Sequencing was performed with immunoSEQ multiplex PCR; in TCRdb, only in-frame clones are kept and a portion is missing. This sample yields 55,000 to 65,000 clones, of which about 80% are seen a single time; roughly 3.5% belongs to the top ten. Second doses at about 4 or about 12 weeks were pooled. This receptor was obtained from an adult who received the AZD1222 COVID-19 vaccine. V usage is TRBV28 and J usage is TRBJ1-1; 11 nucleotides agree with TRBD1. Specimen: peripheral blood, collected 28 days after the second AZD1222 dose. As DNA, the CDR3 is TGTGCCAGCAGTTTAGGCGGACAGGGGGCCACTGAAGCTTTCTTT. Protein: CASSLGGQGATEAFF.